This T cell receptor (beta chain) is from a study of blood T cell repertoires in COVID-19 (dated by TCRdb to about 2020). Regarding the study in general: Samples covering the acute and convalescent phases of COVID-19 were provided by collaborators in the United States, Italy and Spain. The material from the prospective study consisted of cDNA or gDNA derived from T cells, B-cell-depleted T cells, or PBMCs. Deeply sampled blood TCRbeta repertoires from subjects exposed to, actively infected with, or recovered from COVID-19 were included in the dataset. A freely available public database, intended as a resource for researchers studying the immune response to SARS-CoV-2, is where the repertoires were released. Samples were obtained from the ongoing ImmuneRACE study (first 160 participants) and from some 1,200 subjects provided by 6 global collaborators. A de-identified subject ID, COVID-19 status, age in years and sex were almost always included in the sample metadata. Where available, HLA class I and class II types were obtained from metadata supplied by the sample provider rather than from assay-based typing.

Points the paper makes about the study in general: How much clinical and demographic metadata was included differed by source and by participant, and the metadata was provided uncurated.

Reading from cysteine to phenylalanine, the CDR3 counts 14 amino acids. Just CDR3 DNA is preserved here, 42 bases in frame from base 1. V is trimmed back by 6 bases and J by 3 bases, and the junction contains 7 bases that no gene match accounts for. The germline V gene specifies MNHEY as CDR1 and SVGAGI as CDR2. Each collaborating institution followed its own protocols to collect whole blood in K2EDTA tubes. For TCRbeta analysis, collaborator samples were shipped as frozen whole blood, as isolated PBMCs, or as DNA extracted from either sample type. TCRbeta CDR3 regions were amplified from genomic DNA by means of the immunoSEQ Assay, a bias-controlled multiplex PCR. In the paper's pipeline: The number of nucleated cells in each sample was estimated by amplification of reference gene primers within the assay. Sequence reads were collapsed and filtered to measure the absolute abundance of every unique TCRbeta CDR3 rearrangement. Productive Simpson clonality was computed per sample as the square root of Simpson's diversity index over productive rearrangements. TCRdb stores this immuneACCESS table with in-frame sequences only. Part of the clones is absent; in the studies checked, under half of the shortfall reflects unresolved V genes, and no reason is known for the rest. V and J calls and clone size follow that table, whereas D and trimming were derived from the DNA. The sample has about 39,000 clones on record, around 87% of them singletons. The ten largest clonotypes hold less than 25% of the sample.

Points on this clone: The clone's antigen remains unknown. Nothing much larger sits one base from this clone, and base qualities are not available.

Specimen: peripheral blood. Recombination linked TRBV6-5 to TRBJ1-2; 7 nucleotides in the junction match TRBD1. The TCR comes from a man aged 45-65 years with active or convalescent COVID-19. The nucleotide sequence reads as follows: TGTGCCAGCAGAAAGGGGGCGGAGGACTATGGCTACACCTTC. Its protein product is CASRKGAEDYGYTF.